The rows below give T cell receptor beta chains drawn from one sample of a study of Ad26.COV2.S vaccination and SARS-CoV-2 variants. Repertoires were generated with immunoSEQ multiplex PCR, while TCRdb's copy carries only in-frame clones and drops some. The sample contains more than 400,000 clones, around 92% of which appear only once. Sequencing was performed on peripheral blood, taken in a trial of Ad26.COV2.S vaccine versus placebo. These receptor sequences come from a person between 18 and 65 years old who received the Ad26.COV2.S COVID-19 vaccine or a placebo. CDR3s leave out the opening cysteine and the closing phenylalanine or tryptophan.

j_call	v_call	cdr3_aa
TRBJ2-2	TRBV19	ASSRPGGATTGELF
TRBJ1-4	TRBV27	ASRLQGAGEKLF
TRBJ1-2	TRBV25-1	ATGDSGYGYT
TRBJ1-2	TRBV6-2/TRBV6-3	ASSHPGTGHYGYT
TRBJ1-2	TRBV3-1/TRBV3-2	ASSQDGMTGGYT
TRBJ1-2	TRBV5-4	ASSVQGGKDGYT
TRBJ1-6	TRBV4-1	ASSQGDSNYSPLH
TRBJ1-1	TRBV19	ASSPVDTSTEAF
TRBJ1-2	TRBV19	ASSIVGAGQSANYGYT
TRBJ1-2	TRBV10-2	ASSGRGGLDYGYT
TRBJ1-6	TRBV11-3	ASARDGNSPLH
TRBJ1-2	TRBV9	ASSATPGQNYGYT
TRBJ2-1	TRBV7-2	ASSWDSPARAPQF
TRBJ1-3	TRBV4-1	ASSQPKKTGTGNTIY
TRBJ2-1	TRBV10-2	ASISTKRYNEQF
TRBJ2-7	TRBV9	ASSVASGLQSAEQY
TRBJ2-2	TRBV28	ASSLSAGSGELF
TRBJ2-5	TRBV9	ASSPRDQETQY
TRBJ2-1	TRBV9	ASSVVRNRGKNEQF
TRBJ2-2	TRBV4-3	ASSQDGGGGELF
TRBJ2-7	TRBV7-2	ASSLGGVEQY
TRBJ2-7	TRBV27	ATLDQSHEQY
TRBJ1-1	TRBV19	ASSMVGEAF
TRBJ2-1	TRBV6-2/TRBV6-3	ASSYVFYNEQF
TRBJ2-2	TRBV6-2/TRBV6-3	ASSYQVAVNTGELF
TRBJ1-5	TRBV7-9	ASSLVLGQNQPQH
TRBJ2-3	TRBV18	ASSPATSGTRTDTQY
TRBJ1-1	TRBV29-1	SVSKAIRDTEAF
TRBJ1-1	TRBV7-6	ASSRPAGGTEAF
TRBJ1-2	TRBV7-6	ASSLEVSGTGLYGYT
TRBJ2-6	TRBV27	ASSSLQGSGANVLT
TRBJ2-1	TRBV6-5	ASGGFKWSVDEQF
TRBJ1-6	TRBV5-1	ASYRGSLNSPLH
TRBJ1-1	TRBV6-2/TRBV6-3	ASSFLGPSVGTAQNEAF
TRBJ1-2	TRBV6-5	ASSYRAENPGYT
TRBJ2-3	TRBV11-2	ASSLRPAGLDTQY
TRBJ2-7	TRBV5-5	ASIRRGGLGLSYEQY
TRBJ1-3	TRBV2	ASSEDQGLVVWDTIY
TRBJ1-5	TRBV24-1	ATSDSDSLGPQH
TRBJ1-1	TRBV7-9	ASSAIWGARTEAF
TRBJ1-1	TRBV19	ASSIPGMNTEAF
TRBJ2-7	TRBV27	ASSPRDEAYEQY
TRBJ1-2	TRBV7-9	ATDPRVREYGYT
TRBJ1-2	TRBV28	ASSFGQTNYGYT
TRBJ2-7	TRBV11-2	ASSLSWVSTYEQY
TRBJ2-1	TRBV3-1/TRBV3-2	ASSLWDIKYNEQF
TRBJ2-2	TRBV7-2	ATASGSSRTGELF
TRBJ1-2	TRBV15	ATSREVVLTVYGYT
TRBJ1-1	TRBV6-5	ASSYKENTEAF
TRBJ1-1	TRBV19	ASTTGTFTEAF
TRBJ2-7	TRBV14	ASSQDGSHYEQY
TRBJ1-1	TRBV19	ASSITGHMNTEAF
TRBJ2-7	TRBV18	ASSLGVGSTYEQY
TRBJ1-1	TRBV18	ASSPLAGGESESAEAF
TRBJ2-5	TRBV7-2	ASSLNGPGGQETQY
TRBJ2-7	TRBV29-1	SATGTAHGYSYEQY
TRBJ2-5	TRBV18	ASRPGQRQETQY
TRBJ2-1	TRBV6-1	ASSDSGGAYNEQF
TRBJ1-5	TRBV7-9	ASSLGTGGNQPQH
TRBJ2-7	TRBV7-9	AILPGEGEGYEQY